This entry is about one TCR beta chain. Germline CDR1 and CDR2: MNHNY and SVGAGI (reference sequence). CDR3 size: 14 residues. The trim removed 6 bases at V and 4 bases at J, leaving 9 bases unmatched. This entry belongs to a study of blood T cell repertoires in COVID-19. Assay used: immunoSEQ multiplex PCR; TCRdb lists only in-frame clones, some missing. Seen here are about 190,000 clones, about 83% observed once, and the top ten hold 2.9%. The chain carries TRBV6-6 and TRBJ2-7, with TRBD1 identical over 7 bases. This receptor was obtained from a man over 45 with active or convalescent COVID-19. The specimen was peripheral blood. The CDR3 coding sequence is TGTGCCAGCAGGAACCTCCCGACAGGGTACGAGCAGTACTTC. It is translated as CASRNLPTGYEQYF.